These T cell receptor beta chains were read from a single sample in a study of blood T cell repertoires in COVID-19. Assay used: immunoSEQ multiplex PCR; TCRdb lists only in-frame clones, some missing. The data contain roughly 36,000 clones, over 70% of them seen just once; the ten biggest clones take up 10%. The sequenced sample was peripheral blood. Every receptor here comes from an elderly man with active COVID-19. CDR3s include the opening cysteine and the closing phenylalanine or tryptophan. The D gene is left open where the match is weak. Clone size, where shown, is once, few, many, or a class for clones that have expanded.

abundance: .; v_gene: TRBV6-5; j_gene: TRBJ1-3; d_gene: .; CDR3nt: TGTGCCAGCAGTTACTCGGACAGACCAGGAAACACCATATATTTT; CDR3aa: CASSYSDRPGNTIYF
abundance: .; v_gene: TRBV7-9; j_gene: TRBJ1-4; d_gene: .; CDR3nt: TGTGCCAGCGGAGTGGACAAGACTGAAAAACTGTTTTTT; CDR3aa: CASGVDKTEKLFF
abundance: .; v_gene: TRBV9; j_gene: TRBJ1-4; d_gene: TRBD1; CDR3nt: TGTGCCAGCAGCGCAGGACAGGGGAAAGAAAAACTGTTTTTT; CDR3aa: CASSAGQGKEKLFF
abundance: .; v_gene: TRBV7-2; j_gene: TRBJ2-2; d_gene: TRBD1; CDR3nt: TGTGCCAGCAGCCCGAGACAGGGATCCGGGGAGCTGTTTTTT; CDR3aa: CASSPRQGSGELFF
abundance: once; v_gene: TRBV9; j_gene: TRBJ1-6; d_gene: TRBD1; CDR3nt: TGTGCCAGCAGCCCGTCGACAGGGGATTCACCCCTCCACTTT; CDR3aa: CASSPSTGDSPLHF
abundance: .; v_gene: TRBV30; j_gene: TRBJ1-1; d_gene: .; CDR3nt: TGTGCCTGGCAACAGGGAGCTGAAGCTTTCTTT; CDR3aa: CAWQQGAEAFF
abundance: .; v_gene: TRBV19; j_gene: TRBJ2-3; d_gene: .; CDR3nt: TGTGCCAGTAGTATGGGGGGTCTCACGGCGGGAAAACGAGTTACGCAGTATTTT; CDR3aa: CASSMGGLTAGKRVTQYF
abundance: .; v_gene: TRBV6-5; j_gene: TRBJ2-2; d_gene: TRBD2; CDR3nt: TGTGCCAGCAGTTATAGCGGGTCGAACACCGGGGAGCTGTTTTTT; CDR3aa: CASSYSGSNTGELFF
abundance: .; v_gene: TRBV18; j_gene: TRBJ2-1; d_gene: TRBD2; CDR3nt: TGTGCCAGCTCACCAAGGCGGGAGGGCCGTGGTGAGCAGTTCTTC; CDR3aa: CASSPRREGRGEQFF
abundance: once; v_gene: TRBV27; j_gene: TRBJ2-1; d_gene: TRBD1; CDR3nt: TGTGCCAGCAGTTTGGGGACAGGGGGCTACAATGAGCAGTTCTTC; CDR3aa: CASSLGTGGYNEQFF
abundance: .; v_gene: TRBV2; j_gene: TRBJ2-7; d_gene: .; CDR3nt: TGTGCCAGCAGGAGCCTGACAGGAGACGGAGTCTACGAGCAGTACTTC; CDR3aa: CASRSLTGDGVYEQYF
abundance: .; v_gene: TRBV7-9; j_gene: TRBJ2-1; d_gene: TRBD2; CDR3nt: TGTGCCAGCAGCCATGCCGGGACTAGCTCCTACAATGAGCAGTTCTTC; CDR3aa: CASSHAGTSSYNEQFF
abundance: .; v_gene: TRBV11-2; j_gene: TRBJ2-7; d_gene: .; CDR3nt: TGTGCCAGCAGCAATCGAAATCGGTACGAGCAGTACTTC; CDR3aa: CASSNRNRYEQYF
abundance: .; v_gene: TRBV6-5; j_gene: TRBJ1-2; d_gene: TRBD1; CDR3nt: TGTGCCAGCAGGTTCGGGGACAGGGTATATGGCTACACCTTC; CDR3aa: CASRFGDRVYGYTF
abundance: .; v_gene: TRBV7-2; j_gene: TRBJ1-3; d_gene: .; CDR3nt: TGTGCCAGCAGCTTGAGCAGGGCCTCTGGAAACACCATATATTTT; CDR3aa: CASSLSRASGNTIYF
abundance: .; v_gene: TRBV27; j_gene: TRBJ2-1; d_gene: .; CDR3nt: TGTGCCACCCGGGCGGTACTATCAGGGGAGCAGTTCTTC; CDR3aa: CATRAVLSGEQFF
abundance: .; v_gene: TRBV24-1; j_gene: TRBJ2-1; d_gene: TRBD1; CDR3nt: TGTGCCACCAGCAGGGACAGGGGCTACAATGAGCAGTTCTTC; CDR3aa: CATSRDRGYNEQFF
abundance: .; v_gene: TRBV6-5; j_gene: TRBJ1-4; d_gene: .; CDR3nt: TGTGCCAGCAGTTACTCGCTAGGGGGGGGAGAAAAACTGTTTTTT; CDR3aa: CASSYSLGGGEKLFF
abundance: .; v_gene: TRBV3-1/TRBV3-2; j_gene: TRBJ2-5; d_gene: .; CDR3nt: TGTGCCAGCAGCCAATCAAGGGGAATGAGTGGAGAGACCCAGTACTTC; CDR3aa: CASSQSRGMSGETQYF
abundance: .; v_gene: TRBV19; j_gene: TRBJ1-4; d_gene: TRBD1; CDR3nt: TGTGCCAGTAGTACGACAGGGTTTAATGAAAAACTGTTTTTT; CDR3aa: CASSTTGFNEKLFF
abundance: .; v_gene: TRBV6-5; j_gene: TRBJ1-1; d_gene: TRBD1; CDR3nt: TGTGCCAGCAGACGGACAGGGGGAGGGTACACTGAAGCTTTCTTT; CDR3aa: CASRRTGGGYTEAFF
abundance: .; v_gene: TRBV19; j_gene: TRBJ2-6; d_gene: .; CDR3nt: TGTGCCAGTACGCGGGAAGCGCTGAGTGGGGCCAACGTCCTGACTTTC; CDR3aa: CASTREALSGANVLTF
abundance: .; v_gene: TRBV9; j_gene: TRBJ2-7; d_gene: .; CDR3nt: TGTGCCAGCAGCGTAGCGACAGACCCTTCCTACGAGCAGTACTTC; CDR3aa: CASSVATDPSYEQYF
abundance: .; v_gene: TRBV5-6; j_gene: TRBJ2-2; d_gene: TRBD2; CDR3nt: TGTGCCAGCAGCTCGTGGGGATTAGCGGGACCGAACACCGGGGAGCTGTTTTTT; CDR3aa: CASSSWGLAGPNTGELFF
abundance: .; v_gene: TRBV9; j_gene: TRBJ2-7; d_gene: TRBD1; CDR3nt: TGTGCCAGCAGCCGCGGGACAGGGTCCTACGAGCAGTACTTC; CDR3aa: CASSRGTGSYEQYF